This T cell receptor beta chain came from a study of OX40 agonist ivuxolimab in advanced cancers. Findings and caveats of the study: No determination was made of the antigen specificity of the expanded peripheral T cells.

Using immunoSEQ multiplex PCR, the repertoire was profiled, and TCRdb retains in-frame clones only, with some absent. The sample contains roughly 11,000 clones, about 76% of which appear only once. Turning to this clone: Its antigen is not known.

This TCR derives from an adult with an advanced solid tumor such as melanoma, head and neck, liver or kidney cancer. Sequenced here: CD4+ or CD8+ T cells sorted from blood, sampled in a trial of the OX40 agonist ivuxolimab.

CDR3 nucleotide sequence: TGTGCCAGCAGTGTGGGACAGTTTGGAAACACCATATATTTT. Translation: CASSVGQFGNTIYF. The chain has TRBV2 and TRBJ1-3; 7 bases line up with TRBD1. The germline gives CDR1 SNHLY, CDR2 FYNNEI. The CDR3 consists of 14 residues. The V segment lost 4 bases and the J segment 3 bases; nucleotides outside the gene matches: 3.